These T cell receptor beta chains were read from a single sample in a study of identical twins. TCRdb called the 5' RACE reads again in MiXCR, with one record for every CDR3 protein. The sample records some 590,000 distinct CDR3 sequences, 9% to 10% being singletons. The same data also contributed to another study, on yellow fever vaccine responses in identical twins.

Sequencing was performed on PBMCs. Source of these receptors: a woman under 30 in good health. Both conserved end residues are part of each CDR3. Each record gives: clone size, D gene, J gene, V gene, CDR3 DNA, CDR3 protein. The D gene is left open where the match is weak. Rows give clone size only sometimes, using once, few, many, or a class for an expanded clone.

size: few; D: NA; J: TRBJ2-5; V: TRBV20-1; DNA: TGCAGTGCTAGTATCCCGACAGAGACCCAGTACTTC; CDR3: CSASIPTETQYF
size: NA; D: NA; J: TRBJ2-5; V: TRBV3-1; DNA: TGTGCCAGCAGCCCCTCGTGGAGCGGCGAGACCCAGTACTTC; CDR3: CASSPSWSGETQYF
size: few; D: NA; J: TRBJ1-2; V: TRBV11-2; DNA: TGTGCCAGCAGCTTTTGGACAGCCCGAACTAATTCTAACTATGGCTACACCTTC; CDR3: CASSFWTARTNSNYGYTF
size: few; D: TRBD2; J: TRBJ2-1; V: TRBV7-3; DNA: TGTGCCAGCAGCGCCACGGGACTAGCGGGGGGGGCAGGCAATGAGCAGTTCTTC; CDR3: CASSATGLAGGAGNEQFF
size: many; D: NA; J: TRBJ2-1; V: TRBV27; DNA: TGTGCCACCGCCGGCGGCAGTATCAATGAGCAGTTCTTC; CDR3: CATAGGSINEQFF
size: few; D: TRBD2; J: TRBJ2-3; V: TRBV12-3/TRBV12-4; DNA: TGTGCCAGCAGTCTGAGCGGGATTGATACGCAGTATTTT; CDR3: CASSLSGIDTQYF
size: NA; D: NA; J: TRBJ1-4; V: TRBV25-1; DNA: TGTGCCAGCAGTGAATTAGGGGCAACTAATGAAAAACTGTTTTTT; CDR3: CASSELGATNEKLFF
size: few; D: NA; J: TRBJ2-1; V: TRBV18; DNA: TGTGCCAGCTCACCCCAGACAGTCCGGGATGAGCAGTTCTTC; CDR3: CASSPQTVRDEQFF
size: few; D: TRBD2; J: TRBJ2-7; V: TRBV20-1; DNA: TGCAGTGCTAGAAATCCTAGCCCGAAATCCGGGAGGGTCTACGAGCAGTACTTC; CDR3: CSARNPSPKSGRVYEQYF
size: NA; D: TRBD1; J: TRBJ1-2; V: TRBV29-1; DNA: TGCAGCGTGACAGGGAGCCATGGCTACACCTTC; CDR3: CSVTGSHGYTF
size: many; D: NA; J: TRBJ2-7; V: TRBV11-1; DNA: TGTGCCAGCAGCTCCACGGTGGGACCGGACAGCCGCTCCTACGAGCAGTACTTC; CDR3: CASSSTVGPDSRSYEQYF
size: few; D: TRBD2; J: TRBJ2-1; V: TRBV7-2; DNA: TGTGCCAGCAGCTTAGTTCCTAGCGGGCATATTGAGCAGTTCTTC; CDR3: CASSLVPSGHIEQFF
size: many; D: NA; J: TRBJ2-5; V: TRBV20-1; DNA: TGCAGTGCCCCTCGATACTCCACTCCTCAAGAGACCCAGTACTTC; CDR3: CSAPRYSTPQETQYF
size: many; D: NA; J: TRBJ2-1; V: TRBV7-2; DNA: TGTGCCAGCAGTCAAAGCTGGGGGGAGCAGTTCTTC; CDR3: CASSQSWGEQFF
size: many; D: NA; J: TRBJ2-7; V: TRBV15; DNA: TGTGCCACCAGCAGAGATCTATGGGGGGCGGACGCAAGCTCCTACGAGCAGTACTTC; CDR3: CATSRDLWGADASSYEQYF
size: NA; D: TRBD1; J: TRBJ2-3; V: TRBV3-1; DNA: TGTGCCAGCAGCCAAAGACAGGGGGGCGCAGATACGCAGTATTTT; CDR3: CASSQRQGGADTQYF
size: many; D: TRBD2; J: TRBJ2-7; V: TRBV7-2; DNA: TGTGCCAGCAGCCGTGCGATTAGCGGGGGGGCCTACGAGCAGTACTTC; CDR3: CASSRAISGGAYEQYF
size: few; D: NA; J: TRBJ2-2; V: TRBV20-1; DNA: TGCAGTGCTAGGGATTCTTCTACGGGAGAGCTGTTTTTT; CDR3: CSARDSSTGELFF